This T cell receptor beta chain originates from a study of blood T cell repertoires in COVID-19. Study overall: From the United States, Italy and Spain came samples of acute and convalescent COVID-19.

The study recruited people aged about 18 to 95 years across 24 US areas. Cohorts were based on clinical histories the participants reported. V was pared by 3 bases and J by 6 bases, with 11 bases between. CDR3 length equals 14 residues. Germline assignment: CDR1 SGHNT and CDR2 YENEEA. Original analysis: Nucleated cell number was recorded as an estimate derived from reference gene primer amplification. Some clones are missing from TCRdb's copy, which holds only in-frame ones; the method was immunoSEQ multiplex PCR. That table gives V, J and clone size, and the DNA gave D and trimming. The table includes over 300,000 clones, nearly 90% detected once.

The sequence came from a woman aged 30 to 39 who had recovered from COVID-19. Sequenced material: PBMCs or T cells enriched from blood (not recorded which). The chain carries TRBV11-3 and TRBJ2-2; D is ambiguous. In DNA, the CDR3 is TGTGCCAGCAGCTTGGGCAGCCTTTCCGGGGAGCTGTTTTTT. Translation gives CASSLGSLSGELFF. The full variable domain, rest sourced from reference TRBV11-3 and TRBJ2-2, is EAGVVQSPRYKIIEKKQPVAFWCNPISGHNTLYWYLQNLGQGPELLIRYENEEAVDDSQLPKDRFSAERLKGVDSTLKIQPAELGDSAVYLCASSLGSLSGELFFGEGSRLTVL.